Reported below is one T cell receptor (beta chain). These data originate in a study of blood T cell repertoires in COVID-19. Repertoires were generated with immunoSEQ multiplex PCR, while TCRdb's copy carries only in-frame clones and drops some. The sample has about 140,000 clones, about 79% seen once. The trim removed 0 bases at V and 9 bases at J, leaving 4 bases unmatched. Germline CDR1 and CDR2: ENHRY and SYGVKD. The CDR3 consists of 15 residues. The genes are TRBV10-3 and TRBJ1-6; 8 nucleotides align to TRBD1. This receptor was taken from a man in his sixties with active or convalescent COVID-19. The material sequenced was peripheral blood. In DNA, the CDR3 is TGTGCCATCAGTGAGTCGGAGACAGGGGTTTCACCCCTCCACTTT. Its protein is CAISESETGVSPLHF.